The entry below gives a single TCR beta chain sequence along with its context. This CDR3 spans 18 amino acids. The entry originates in a study of blood T cell repertoires in COVID-19. Study information: PBMCs, B-cell-depleted T cells, or T cells provided the cDNA or gDNA that made up the material.

Method: immunoSEQ multiplex PCR; TCRdb's copy keeps in-frame clones and lacks some. The sample consists of more than 200,000 clones, around 88% of them appearing once. Sequencing was performed on peripheral blood. The rearrangement joins TRBV12-2 to TRBJ2-3; whether TRBD2, the table's D call, matches the DNA was not checked. TRBV12-2 is described as a pseudogene. The receptor was derived from a man aged 30 to 39 with active or convalescent COVID-19. As DNA, the CDR3 is TGTGCAAGTCGCTTAGAAAGTGGACTAGCGGGGGGGCCCTATACGCAGTATTTT. Amino acid sequence: CASRLESGLAGGPYTQYF.